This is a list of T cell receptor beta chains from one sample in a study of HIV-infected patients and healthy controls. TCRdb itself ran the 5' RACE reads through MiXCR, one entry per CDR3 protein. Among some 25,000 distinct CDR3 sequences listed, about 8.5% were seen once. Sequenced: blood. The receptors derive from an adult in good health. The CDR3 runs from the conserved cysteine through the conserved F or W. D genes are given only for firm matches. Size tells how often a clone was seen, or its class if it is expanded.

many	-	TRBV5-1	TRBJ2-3	CASSIHQTGEGPADTQYF	TGCGCCAGCAGCATCCACCAAACAGGGGAGGGTCCCGCAGATACGCAGTATTTT
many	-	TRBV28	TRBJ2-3	CASSLLISQTTDTQYF	TGTGCCAGCAGTTTATTGATTAGTCAGACCACAGATACGCAGTATTTT
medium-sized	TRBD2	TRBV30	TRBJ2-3	CAWTSGGIDTQYF	TGTGCCTGGACTAGCGGGGGGATAGATACGCAGTATTTT
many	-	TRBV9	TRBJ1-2	CASSVDAVWEGYTF	TGTGCCAGCAGCGTAGATGCCGTTTGGGAGGGCTACACCTTC
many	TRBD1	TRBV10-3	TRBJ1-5	CAISELDRGGQPQHF	TGTGCCATCAGTGAGTTGGACAGGGGCGGCCAGCCCCAGCATTTT
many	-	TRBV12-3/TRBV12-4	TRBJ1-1	CASSRGTEAFF	TGTGCCAGCAGTCGTGGGACTGAAGCTTTCTTT
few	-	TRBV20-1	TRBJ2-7	CSASSGRSTYEQYF	TGCAGTGCTAGCTCCGGTAGATCTACCTACGAGCAGTACTTC
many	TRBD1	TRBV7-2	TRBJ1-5	CASSPQGAGNQPQHF	TGTGCCAGCAGCCCCCAGGGGGCCGGCAATCAGCCCCAGCATTTT
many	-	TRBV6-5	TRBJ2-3	CASRTPGHTDTQYF	TGTGCCAGCAGGACACCCGGACACACAGATACGCAGTATTTT
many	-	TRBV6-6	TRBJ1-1	CASSGRTGDTEAFF	TGTGCCAGCAGTGGTCGAACCGGGGACACTGAAGCTTTCTTT
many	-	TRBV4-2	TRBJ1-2	CASSQEHTGNYGYTF	TGTGCCAGCAGCCAAGAGCATACAGGAAACTATGGCTACACCTTC
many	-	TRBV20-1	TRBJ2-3	CSARDRFWARTDTQYF	TGCAGTGCTAGAGATAGATTCTGGGCCCGCACAGATACGCAGTATTTT
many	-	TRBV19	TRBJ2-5	CASSIGAIETQYF	TGTGCCAGTAGTATAGGCGCGATCGAGACCCAGTACTTC
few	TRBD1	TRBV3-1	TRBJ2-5	CASSQLPGGAETQYF	TGTGCCAGCAGCCAATTACCAGGGGGCGCGGAGACCCAGTACTTC
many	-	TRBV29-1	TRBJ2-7	CSVEDRTYEQYF	TGCAGCGTAGAAGACAGAACCTACGAGCAGTACTTC
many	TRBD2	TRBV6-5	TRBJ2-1	CASSVAGGDNEQFF	TGTGCCAGCAGCGTAGCGGGGGGAGACAATGAGCAGTTCTTC
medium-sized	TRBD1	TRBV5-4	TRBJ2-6	CASSPGQGNAGANVLTF	TGTGCCAGCAGCCCCGGACAGGGTAACGCTGGGGCCAACGTCCTGACTTTC
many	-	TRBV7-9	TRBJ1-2	CASSFQNRGGGYGYTF	TGTGCCAGCAGCTTCCAAAACAGAGGTGGTGGCTATGGCTACACCTTC
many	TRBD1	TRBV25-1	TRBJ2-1	CASSGLRQGAKNEQFF	TGTGCCAGCAGTGGACTCAGACAGGGAGCAAAAAATGAGCAGTTCTTC
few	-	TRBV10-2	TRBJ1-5	CASSDPLRGQPQHF	TGCGCCAGCAGTGACCCCCTTCGGGGGCAGCCCCAGCATTTT
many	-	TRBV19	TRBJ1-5	CASSPVAGEAPQHF	TGTGCCAGTAGCCCCGTGGCAGGGGAAGCGCCCCAGCATTTT